These T cell receptor beta chains were read from a single sample in a study of shared clonotypes between healthy human individuals. Profiled with immunoSEQ multiplex PCR; TCRdb holds only in-frame clones, not every one. Among 1.6 million or so clones listed, 98% were seen once. The source material was naive CD4+ T cells sorted from blood. All receptors derive from a man younger than 40 in good health. Both conserved end residues are part of each CDR3. The order of the fields is D gene, V gene, clone size, J gene, CDR3 protein, CDR3 DNA. D genes are given only for firm matches. Where a row states a size, it is once, few, many or the class of an expanded clone; other rows omit it.

TRBD2,TRBV11-2,once,TRBJ2-1,CASSLAASGSPHNEQFF,TGTGCCAGCAGCTTAGCAGCTAGCGGGAGCCCCCACAATGAGCAGTTCTTC
.,TRBV2,.,TRBJ2-1,CASSVEGSGPYNEQFF,TGTGCCAGCAGTGTCGAAGGTAGCGGACCTTACAATGAGCAGTTCTTC
.,TRBV10-3,.,TRBJ1-1,CAISSPSLGENTEAFF,TGTGCCATCAGTTCCCCGTCGCTGGGAGAGAACACTGAAGCTTTCTTT
.,TRBV18,.,TRBJ2-3,CASFSFTDTQYF,TGTGCCAGCTTCTCTTTCACAGATACGCAGTATTTT
TRBD1,TRBV28,.,TRBJ1-2,CASTKVGTGVGYTF,TGTGCCAGCACCAAGGTGGGGACAGGGGTTGGCTACACCTTC
.,TRBV21-1,.,TRBJ2-7,CASSKEVVRTGLLNSYEQYF,TGTGCCAGCAGCAAGGAGGTCGTTCGCACAGGGCTTTTGAACTCCTACGAGCAGTACTTC
.,TRBV7-9,.,TRBJ1-1,CASSSPGGDNEAFF,TGTGCCAGCAGCTCCCCGGGGGGGGACAATGAAGCTTTCTTT
.,TRBV5-1,.,TRBJ1-5,CASSLELGSNQPQHF,TGCGCCAGCAGCTTGGAGTTGGGAAGCAATCAGCCCCAGCATTTT
TRBD2,TRBV18,.,TRBJ2-1,CASSPIGTTNEQFF,TGTGCCAGCTCACCGATAGGGACTACAAATGAGCAGTTCTTC
.,TRBV4-1,.,TRBJ1-4,CASSQDGGRRWHEKLFF,TGCGCCAGCAGCCAAGATGGGGGCCGGAGATGGCATGAAAAACTGTTTTTT
.,TRBV5-4,.,TRBJ2-3,CASSAGTRGRDTQYF,TGTGCCAGCAGCGCGGGCACGAGGGGACGAGATACGCAGTATTTT
TRBD2,TRBV28,.,TRBJ2-3,CASSSERETDTQYF,TGTGCCAGCAGCTCCGAGCGGGAGACAGATACGCAGTATTTT
TRBD2,TRBV7-9,once,TRBJ2-5,CASSPGLEETQYF,TGTGCCAGCAGCCCGGGACTAGAAGAGACCCAGTACTTC
.,TRBV9,once,TRBJ2-7,CASSVAGSGGYEQYF,TGTGCCAGCAGCGTAGCGGGTAGCGGAGGCTACGAGCAGTACTTC
TRBD2,TRBV6-4,.,TRBJ2-1,CASSVSTSGYNEQFF,TGTGCCAGCAGTGTAAGCACTAGCGGGTACAATGAGCAGTTCTTC
.,TRBV6-1,.,TRBJ1-2,CASSEGTEPLPVYGYTF,TGTGCCAGCAGTGAAGGGACAGAGCCTCTCCCTGTCTATGGCTACACCTTC
TRBD1,TRBV7-8,.,TRBJ2-7,CASSTDRGPLYEQYF,TGTGCCAGCAGCACCGACAGGGGACCCCTCTACGAGCAGTACTTC
TRBD1,TRBV18,once,TRBJ1-1,CASSPRQGASTEAFF,TGTGCCAGCTCACCACGACAGGGGGCGAGCACTGAAGCTTTCTTT
.,TRBV18,.,TRBJ2-5,CASSSQPGGLQETQYF,TGTGCCAGCTCATCCCAGCCCGGGGGACTGCAAGAGACCCAGTACTTC
.,TRBV6-1,once,TRBJ2-7,CASSAIISYEQYF,TGTGCCAGCAGTGCTATTATCTCCTACGAGCAGTACTTC
TRBD1,TRBV5-1,.,TRBJ1-5,CASSPGGGGQPQHF,TGCGCCAGCAGCCCAGGAGGGGGCGGGCAGCCCCAGCATTTT
.,TRBV6-1,.,TRBJ1-5,CASSGSSLDRDNQPQHF,TGTGCCAGCAGTGGCTCCTCGTTGGACAGAGACAATCAGCCCCAGCATTTT
.,TRBV9,.,TRBJ2-1,CASSVEGLAYNEQFF,TGTGCCAGCAGCGTAGAGGGCCTAGCTTACAATGAGCAGTTCTTC
TRBD2,TRBV6-5,.,TRBJ2-7,CASSLAGLYEQYF,TGTGCCAGCAGCCTAGCGGGATTATACGAGCAGTACTTC
.,TRBV11-3,.,TRBJ2-7,CASSLEAGGEQYF,TGTGCCAGCAGCTTAGAAGCGGGTGGCGAGCAGTACTTC
.,TRBV28,.,TRBJ2-4,CASSSSWDGKNIQYF,TGTGCCAGCAGTTCCTCCTGGGATGGCAAAAACATTCAGTACTTC
.,TRBV29-1,.,TRBJ2-2,CSVDDGNTGELFF,TGCAGCGTTGATGACGGAAACACCGGGGAGCTGTTTTTT
.,TRBV7-2,.,TRBJ1-1,CASSLGGGFEAFF,TGTGCCAGCAGCTTAGGGGGCGGATTTGAAGCTTTCTTT
.,TRBV4-3,.,TRBJ2-3,CASSQAAGTGLVTDTQYF,TGCGCCAGCAGCCAAGCAGCCGGGACGGGGTTAGTCACAGATACGCAGTATTTT
.,TRBV27,.,TRBJ2-3,CASSRQPSTDTQYF,TGTGCCAGCAGTCGACAGCCTAGCACAGATACGCAGTATTTT
TRBD1,TRBV28,.,TRBJ2-7,CASSLISRDSYEQYF,TGTGCCAGCAGTTTAATATCCCGGGACAGCTACGAGCAGTACTTC
TRBD2,TRBV28,.,TRBJ2-7,CASSLGLADYEQYF,TGTGCCAGCAGCTTGGGACTAGCGGACTACGAGCAGTACTTC
TRBD2,TRBV10-3,.,TRBJ2-2,CATLGLAGIGELFF,TGTGCCACTTTGGGACTAGCGGGAATCGGGGAGCTGTTTTTT
TRBD2,TRBV28,.,TRBJ2-5,CASSLGGRVGLQETQYF,TGTGCCAGCAGTTTAGGCGGGAGGGTGGGGCTCCAAGAGACCCAGTACTTC
.,TRBV5-1,.,TRBJ1-5,CASSRDTGEPQHF,TGCGCCAGCAGCCGAGATACTGGTGAGCCCCAGCATTTT